This T cell receptor beta chain was sequenced during a study of PD-1 blockade in mismatch repair-deficient tumors. Study-wide results and limits: Tumor-resident clones, often absent from pretreatment blood, expanded after pembrolizumab and then contracted.

Mismatch repair deficiency was confirmed in all patients, by PCR or immunohistochemistry. Repertoires were generated with immunoSEQ multiplex PCR, while TCRdb's copy carries only in-frame clones and drops some. The profile shows about 51,000 clones, 81% of them singletons. In the case of this clone: Its antigen remains unidentified.

This CDR3 has 14 residues. CDR1 and CDR2 from the germline V gene are SQVTM and ANQGSEA. Trimming stripped 5 bases from V and 7 bases from J, with 18 bases between. This rearrangement joins TRBV29-1 to TRBJ2-4, with D perhaps assigned TRBD1 or TRBD2 (6 bases each). The sample was peripheral blood, taken approximately 18 weeks after starting pembrolizumab. This clonotype was obtained from an adult with mismatch repair-deficient cancer. CDR3 amino acids: CSVTGTREWNIQYF. The DNA for the CDR3 is TGCAGCGTTACCGGGACACGGGAGTGGAACATTCAGTACTTC.